These 21 T cell receptor beta chains came from one sample sequenced in a study of blood T cell repertoires in COVID-19. The data were produced by immunoSEQ multiplex PCR, yet TCRdb's version contains in-frame clones alone and is incomplete. Of about 260,000 clones listed, approximately 90% are singletons. The material sequenced was peripheral blood. Every receptor here comes from a woman aged 45-65 years who had recovered from COVID-19.

J is TRBJ2-2 and V is TRBV7-3; D is possibly TRBD2 (6 bases). The CDR3 length is 20 residues. Germline V gene lookup returns CDR1 SGHTA and CDR2 FQGTGA. Trimming cost V 5 bases and J 0 bases, with 25 bases left between them. The CDR3 spells CASSHRATSSGPPNTGELFF. The CDR3 nucleotides are TGTGCCAGCAGCCACCGAGCGACTAGTAGTGGCCCTCCGAACACCGGGGAGCTGTTTTTT.

The chain employs TRBV4-1 and TRBJ2-2; the D is unclear. The CDR3 contains 17 residues. The germline V and J ends were trimmed by 6 bases and 0 bases, with 17 bases remaining between them. Per germline, CDR1 MGHRA and CDR2 YSYEKL. In nucleotides, the CDR3 is TGCGCCAGCAGTAAATCGAGACTTTCGACGAACACCGGGGAGCTGTTTTTT. Amino acid sequence: CASSKSRLSTNTGELFF.

The chain recombines TRBV27 with TRBJ1-4, with no clear D. The V end lost 7 bases, the J end lost 2 bases, and 8 bases lay between the germline ends. The length of the CDR3 is 13 residues. From germline, CDR1 is MNHEY and CDR2 SMNVEV (reference sequence). CDR3 in amino acids: CASNGNTNEKLFF. CDR3 bases: TGTGCCAGCAACGGGAATACTAATGAAAAACTGTTTTTT.

V usage is TRBV11-2 and J usage is TRBJ1-4; a weak D match, TRBD1 (6 bases). From germline, CDR1 is SGHAT and CDR2 FQNNGV. Trimming stripped 1 base from V and 1 base from J, with 13 bases between. This CDR3 has 17 residues. The CDR3: CASSLAGRGITNEKLFF. Written as DNA, the CDR3 is TGTGCCAGCAGCTTAGCTGGCAGGGGTATAACTAATGAAAAACTGTTTTTT. The full variable domain, in which reference TRBV11-2 and TRBJ1-4 provide the parts outside the CDR3, is EAGVAQSPRYKIIEKRQSVAFWCNPISGHATLYWYQQILGQGPKLLIQFQNNGVVDDSQLPKDRFSAERLKGVDSTLKIQPAKLEDSAVYLCASSLAGRGITNEKLFFGSGTQLSVL.

The rearrangement links TRBV29-1 to TRBJ2-1; 8 bases agree with TRBD2. The germline CDR1 and CDR2 sequences are SQVTM and ANQGSEA. Germline trimming cut 6 bases from V and 5 bases from J; bases unmatched to any gene: 12. The CDR3 consists of 15 residues. The CDR3 DNA follows: TGCAGCGTGAGATCGGGGGGGGCGGGAAACAATGAGCAGTTCTTC. It codes for CSVRSGGAGNNEQFF.

The J gene is TRBJ1-4, the V gene TRBV7-2; 10 nucleotides agree with TRBD1. V gave up 2 bases and J gave up 7 bases; unmatched junction bases: 4. Looked up from germline, CDR1 is SGHTA and CDR2 is FQGNSA. The CDR3 covers 15 residues. The CDR3 DNA follows: TGTGCCAGCAGCTTACCGACAGGGGGCGGTGAAAAACTGTTTTTT. It specifies CASSLPTGGGEKLFF.

The chain has TRBV5-1 and TRBJ2-7; no clear D gene. V was cut by 1 base and J by 0 bases, with 11 bases left in between. CDR1 SGHRS and CDR2 YFSETQ come from the germline V gene. The length of the CDR3 is 15 residues. The CDR3 is CASSLRSVSSYEQYF. The DNA for the CDR3 is TGCGCCAGCAGCTTGCGTTCAGTAAGCTCCTACGAGCAGTACTTC.

V is TRBV18 and J is TRBJ2-3; TRBD2 matches 8 bases. Germline CDR1 reads KGHSH; CDR2 reads LQKENI. V shed 5 bases, J shed 2 bases, and the junction held 9 bases outside the gene matches. The CDR3 totals 16 residues. The CDR3 here is CASSATGRGTTDTQYF. CDR3 nucleotide sequence: TGTGCCAGCTCAGCCACCGGGAGGGGAACCACAGATACGCAGTATTTT.

V is TRBV5-1 and J is TRBJ1-5, with 7 nucleotides matching TRBD1. The CDR3 runs to 18 residues. Trimming cost V 2 bases and J 5 bases; bases outside gene matches: 16. The germline V gene has CDR1 SGHRS and CDR2 YFSETQ. CDR3 amino acids: CASSFPTPTGKGYQPQHF. Written as DNA, the CDR3 is TGCGCCAGCAGCTTCCCCACACCGACAGGGAAGGGTTATCAGCCCCAGCATTTT.

J is TRBJ2-7 and V is TRBV7-9; D is perhaps TRBD2 (6 bases). From germline, CDR1 is SEHNR and CDR2 FQNEAQ (reference sequence). V shed 3 bases and J shed 2 bases, with 14 bases lying between them. This CDR3 spans 15 amino acids. The CDR3 sequence: CASSFAGRSTYEQYF. The CDR3 region has the DNA TGTGCCAGCAGCTTTGCGGGACGGTCAACCTACGAGCAGTACTTC. The full variable domain, in which reference TRBV7-9 and TRBJ2-7 provide the parts outside the CDR3, is DTGVSQNPRHKITKRGQNVTFRCDPISEHNRLYWYRQTLGQGPEFLTYFQNEAQLEKSRLLSDRFSAERPKGSFSTLEIQRTEQGDSAMYLCASSFAGRSTYEQYFGPGTRLTVT.

The chain has TRBV9 and TRBJ1-6; 10 nucleotides align to TRBD1. After removal of 3 bases from V and 10 bases from J, the junction contained 7 bases not matched to a gene. The CDR3 is made up of 15 amino acids. The germline V gene has CDR1 SGDLS and CDR2 YYNGEE. CDR3 DNA sequence: TGTGCCAGCAGCGAAATAGGGACAGGGGTCTCACCCCTCCACTTT. Translated: CASSEIGTGVSPLHF.

The chain is built from TRBV24-1 and TRBJ1-5; the match to TRBD1 covers 7 bases. CDR3 length: 16 amino acids. The V and J ends lost 3 bases and 4 bases, in that order; junction bases with no gene match: 8. Germline values: CDR1 KGHDR, CDR2 SFDVKD. This chain's CDR3 is CATSDRQGLSNQPQHF. CDR3 coding DNA: TGTGCCACCAGTGATCGACAGGGACTCTCAAATCAGCCCCAGCATTTT.

J is TRBJ1-5 and V is TRBV5-6; no firm D call. Germline CDR1 and CDR2: SGHDT and YYEEEE. There are 14 residues in the CDR3. Deletions cut 3 bases from V and 1 base from J, with 8 bases between. The CDR3 DNA reads TGTGCCAGCAGCTCCGGGTGGAGCAATCAGCCCCAGCATTTT. As protein: CASSSGWSNQPQHF.

The chain is built from TRBV9 and TRBJ2-2; 8 bases line up with TRBD2. With 1 base clipped from V and 2 bases from J, the junction kept 4 bases outside the gene matches. Germline CDR1 SGDLS, CDR2 YYNGEE. CDR3 length: 16 residues. The CDR3 protein is CASSVTTSGNTGELFF. CDR3 sequence (DNA): TGTGCCAGCAGCGTAACTACTAGCGGTAACACCGGGGAGCTGTTTTTT.

This clone appeared a single time. The rearrangement joins TRBV7-2 to TRBJ1-2; a weak D match, TRBD1 (5 bases). Per germline, CDR1 SGHTA and CDR2 FQGNSA. The CDR3 sequence is 13 residues long. Trimming pared 4 bases from V and 4 bases from J, leaving 10 bases between. CDR3 amino acids: CASSSPGIYGYTF. The CDR3 DNA follows: TGTGCCAGCAGCTCCCCAGGGATCTATGGCTACACCTTC.

V is TRBV4-1 and J is TRBJ2-7, with 7 bases lining up with TRBD2. Per germline, CDR1 MGHRA and CDR2 YSYEKL. Trimming cost V 1 base and J 5 bases; bases outside gene matches: 8. This CDR3 contains 15 residues. The CDR3 sequence is CASSQALSAGNEQYF. CDR3 nucleotide sequence: TGCGCCAGCAGCCAAGCCCTATCAGCGGGGAACGAGCAGTACTTC.

The V call is TRBV7-9, the J call TRBJ1-2; D is ambiguous. The CDR3 extends over 14 amino acids. Trimming cost V 5 bases and J 3 bases, with 13 bases left between them. The germline V gene encodes CDR1 SEHNR and CDR2 FQNEAQ (reference sequence). This CDR3 reads CASSALTDYYGYTF. CDR3 bases: TGTGCCAGCAGCGCCCTGACTGATTACTATGGCTACACCTTC. Full variable domain (missing parts from reference TRBV7-9 and TRBJ1-2): DTGVSQNPRHKITKRGQNVTFRCDPISEHNRLYWYRQTLGQGPEFLTYFQNEAQLEKSRLLSDRFSAERPKGSFSTLEIQRTEQGDSAMYLCASSALTDYYGYTFGSGTRLTVV.

This sequence joins TRBV9 and TRBJ2-7; TRBD2 agrees at 10 bases. J was trimmed by 2 bases and V by 4 bases; bases with no gene match: 9. Looked up from germline, CDR1 is SGDLS and CDR2 is YYNGEE. There are 16 residues in the CDR3. CDR3 in amino acids: CASSSAAGGVPYEQYF. The CDR3 DNA sequence: TGTGCCAGCAGCTCAGCAGCGGGAGGGGTCCCCTACGAGCAGTACTTC.

This clone was seen repeatedly, ten times or more. The J gene is TRBJ2-7, the V gene TRBV11-2; 8 bases agree with TRBD2. Germline CDR1 is SGHAT and CDR2 is FQNNGV. J was trimmed by 0 bases and V by 3 bases; bases with no gene match: 16. The CDR3 contains 19 residues. CDR3 region: CASSFPQLAASQYSYEQYF. The CDR3, as DNA: TGTGCCAGCAGCTTCCCCCAACTAGCGGCCTCCCAATACTCCTACGAGCAGTACTTC.

The chain employs TRBV4-3 and TRBJ1-1; TRBD1 is a possible D gene (6 bases). The CDR3 spans 16 residues. Germline assignment: CDR1 LGHNA and CDR2 YSLEER. V was trimmed by 1 base and J by 5 bases, leaving 17 bases between them. CDR3 nucleotide sequence: TGCGCCAGCAGCCAAGGAGGGGGAGGGATGAGAACTGAAGCTTTCTTT. This translates into CASSQGGGGMRTEAFF.

This clone was detected only once. The V gene is TRBV7-2, the J gene TRBJ2-1; the match to TRBD2 covers 11 bases. Unmatched junction bases numbered 7, after V lost 6 bases and J lost 9 bases. CDR3 length: 14 residues. Germline CDR1 is SGHTA and CDR2 is FQGNSA. CDR3 in amino acids: CASSHSGRAFEQFF. DNA of the CDR3: TGTGCCAGCAGTCATAGCGGGAGGGCCTTTGAGCAGTTCTTC.